This T cell receptor (beta chain) appears in the sequencing data of a study of PD-1 blockade in mismatch repair-deficient tumors. As for this clone: Its antigen is unknown.

General study points: Tumor-resident clones, often undetectable pretreatment in blood, expanded then contracted after pembrolizumab.

Sequencing was performed with immunoSEQ multiplex PCR; in TCRdb, only in-frame clones are kept and a portion is missing. Of about 34,000 clones listed, 65% to 85% were seen once; the top ten hold about 3.7%. Every patient had mismatch repair deficiency by PCR or immunohistochemistry. TCR sequencing covered a few patients who responded to pembrolizumab. Source: PBMCs, taken roughly 6 weeks after starting pembrolizumab. The sequence derives from an adult with mismatch repair-deficient cancer.

The CDR3 reads CASSERQSGNTIYF. The CDR3 DNA follows: TGCGCCAGCAGTGAGCGACAGTCGGGAAACACCATATATTTT. The chain has TRBV10-1 and TRBJ1-3; a possible D gene is TRBD1 (5 bases). The V end was cut by 2 bases, the J end by 4 bases, with 9 bases between. The CDR3 length is 14 residues. CDR1 and CDR2 (germline): WNHNN, SYGVQD (reference sequence).